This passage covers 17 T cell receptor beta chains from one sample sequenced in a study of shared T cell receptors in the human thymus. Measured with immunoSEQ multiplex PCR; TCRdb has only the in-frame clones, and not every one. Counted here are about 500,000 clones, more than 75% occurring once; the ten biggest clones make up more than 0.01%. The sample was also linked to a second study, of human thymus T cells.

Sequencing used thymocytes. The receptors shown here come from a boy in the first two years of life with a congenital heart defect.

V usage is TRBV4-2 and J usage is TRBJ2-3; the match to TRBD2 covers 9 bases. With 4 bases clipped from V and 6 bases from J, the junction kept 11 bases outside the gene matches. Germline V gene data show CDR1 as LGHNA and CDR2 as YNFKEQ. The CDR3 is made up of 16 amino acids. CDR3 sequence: CASSPKWGGREDTQYF. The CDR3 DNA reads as TGTGCCAGCAGCCCCAAGTGGGGCGGGAGGGAGGATACGCAGTATTTT.

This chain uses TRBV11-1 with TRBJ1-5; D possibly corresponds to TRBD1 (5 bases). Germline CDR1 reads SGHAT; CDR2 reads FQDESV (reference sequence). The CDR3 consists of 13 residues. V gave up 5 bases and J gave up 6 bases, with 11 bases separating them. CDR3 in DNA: TGTGCCAGCAGCCCAGGAGGGACTCAGCCCCAGCATTTT. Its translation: CASSPGGTQPQHF.

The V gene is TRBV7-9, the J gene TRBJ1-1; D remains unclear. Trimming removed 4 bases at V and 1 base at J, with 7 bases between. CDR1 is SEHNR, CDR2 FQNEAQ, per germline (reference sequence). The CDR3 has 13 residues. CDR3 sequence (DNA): TGTGCCAGCAGCTCACATAAGAACACTGAAGCTTTCTTT. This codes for CASSSHKNTEAFF.

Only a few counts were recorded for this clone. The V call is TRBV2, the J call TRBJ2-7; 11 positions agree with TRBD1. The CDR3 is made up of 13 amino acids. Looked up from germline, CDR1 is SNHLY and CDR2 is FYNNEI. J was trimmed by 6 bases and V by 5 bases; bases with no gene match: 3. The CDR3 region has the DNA TGTGCCAGCAGTCAGGGACAGGGGGGCGAGCAGTACTTC. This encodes CASSQGQGGEQYF.

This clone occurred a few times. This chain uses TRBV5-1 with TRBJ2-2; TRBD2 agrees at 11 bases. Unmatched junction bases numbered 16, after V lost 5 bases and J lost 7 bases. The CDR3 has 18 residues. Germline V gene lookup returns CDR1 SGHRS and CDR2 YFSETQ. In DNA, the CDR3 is TGCGCCAGCAGATGCGCCCTAGCGGGAGGTCCGAGTGACGGGGAGCTGTTTTTT. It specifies CASRCALAGGPSDGELFF. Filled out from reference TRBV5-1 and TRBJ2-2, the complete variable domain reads KAGVTQTPRYLIKTRGQQVTLSCSPISGHRSVSWYQQTPGQGLQFLFEYFSETQRNKGNFPGRFSGRQFSNSRSEMNVSTLELGDSALYLCASRCALAGGPSDGELFFGEGSRLTVL.

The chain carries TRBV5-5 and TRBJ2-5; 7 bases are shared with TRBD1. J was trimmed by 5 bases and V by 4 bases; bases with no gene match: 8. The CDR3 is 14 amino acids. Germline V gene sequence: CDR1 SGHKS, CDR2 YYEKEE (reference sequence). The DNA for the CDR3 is TGTGCCAGCAGCAAAGACACAGGGGAGGAGACCCAGTACTTC. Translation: CASSKDTGEETQYF.

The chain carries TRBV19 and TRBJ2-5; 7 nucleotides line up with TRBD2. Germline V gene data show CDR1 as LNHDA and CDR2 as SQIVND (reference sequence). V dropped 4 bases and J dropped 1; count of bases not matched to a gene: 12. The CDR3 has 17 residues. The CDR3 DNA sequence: TGTGCCAGTAGTACTTCCTGGGAGGGCCTCGTCCAAGAGACCCAGTACTTC. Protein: CASSTSWEGLVQETQYF.

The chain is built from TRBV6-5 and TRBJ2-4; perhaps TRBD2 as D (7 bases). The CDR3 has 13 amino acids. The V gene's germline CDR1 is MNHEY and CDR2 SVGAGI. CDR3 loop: CRGGQGLSYIQYF. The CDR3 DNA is TGTAGGGGGGGGCAGGGGCTCTCGTACATTCAGTACTTC.

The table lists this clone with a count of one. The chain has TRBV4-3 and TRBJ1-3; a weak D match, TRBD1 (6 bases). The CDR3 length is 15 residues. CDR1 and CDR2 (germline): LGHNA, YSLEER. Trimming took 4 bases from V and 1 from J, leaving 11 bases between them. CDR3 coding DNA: TGCGCCAGCAGCCGACACAGGGATTCTGGAAACACCATATATTTT. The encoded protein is CASSRHRDSGNTIYF.

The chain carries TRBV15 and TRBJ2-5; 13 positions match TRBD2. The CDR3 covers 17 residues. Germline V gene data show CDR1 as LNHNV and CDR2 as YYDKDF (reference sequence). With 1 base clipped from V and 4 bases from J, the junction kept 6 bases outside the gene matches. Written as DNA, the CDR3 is TGTGCCACCAGCAGAGTGGGCGGGACTAGCGGGATAGAGACCCAGTACTTC. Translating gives CATSRVGGTSGIETQYF.

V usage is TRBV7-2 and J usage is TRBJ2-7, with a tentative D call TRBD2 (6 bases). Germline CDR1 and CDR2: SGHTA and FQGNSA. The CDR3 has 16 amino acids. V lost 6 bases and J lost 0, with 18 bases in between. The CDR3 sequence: CASSEGAEGDSYEQYF. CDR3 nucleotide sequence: TGTGCCAGCAGTGAAGGGGCGGAGGGAGACTCCTACGAGCAGTACTTC.

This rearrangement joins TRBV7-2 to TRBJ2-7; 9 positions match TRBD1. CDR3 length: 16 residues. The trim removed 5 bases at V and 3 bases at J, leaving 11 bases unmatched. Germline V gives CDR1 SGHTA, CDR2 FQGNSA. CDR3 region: CASSPRDREEDYEQYF. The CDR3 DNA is TGTGCCAGCAGCCCCCGGGACAGGGAAGAGGACTACGAGCAGTACTTC.

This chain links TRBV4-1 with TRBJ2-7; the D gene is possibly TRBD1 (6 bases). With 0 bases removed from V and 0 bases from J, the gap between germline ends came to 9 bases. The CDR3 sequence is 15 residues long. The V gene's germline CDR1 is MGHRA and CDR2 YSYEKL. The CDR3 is CASSQDTGISYEQYF. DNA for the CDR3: TGCGCCAGCAGCCAAGATACAGGGATCTCCTACGAGCAGTACTTC.

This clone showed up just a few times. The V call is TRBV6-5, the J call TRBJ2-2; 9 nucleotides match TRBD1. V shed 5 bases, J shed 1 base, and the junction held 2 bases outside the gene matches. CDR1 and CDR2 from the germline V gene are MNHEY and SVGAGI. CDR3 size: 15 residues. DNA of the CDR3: TGTGCCAGCAGTAAGGACAGGGGGAACACCGGGGAGCTGTTTTTT. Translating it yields CASSKDRGNTGELFF.

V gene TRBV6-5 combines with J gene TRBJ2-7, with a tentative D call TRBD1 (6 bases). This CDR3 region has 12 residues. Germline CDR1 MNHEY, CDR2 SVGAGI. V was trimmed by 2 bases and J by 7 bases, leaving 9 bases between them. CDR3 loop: CASSYPGQEQYF. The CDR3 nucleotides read TGTGCCAGCAGTTACCCAGGACAGGAGCAGTACTTC.

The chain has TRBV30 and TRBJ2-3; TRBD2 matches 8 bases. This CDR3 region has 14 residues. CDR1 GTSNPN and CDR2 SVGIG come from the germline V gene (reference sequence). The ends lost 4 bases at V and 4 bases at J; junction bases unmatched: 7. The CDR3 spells CAWNQSGSADTQYF. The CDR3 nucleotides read TGTGCCTGGAATCAGAGCGGGAGTGCAGATACGCAGTATTTT.

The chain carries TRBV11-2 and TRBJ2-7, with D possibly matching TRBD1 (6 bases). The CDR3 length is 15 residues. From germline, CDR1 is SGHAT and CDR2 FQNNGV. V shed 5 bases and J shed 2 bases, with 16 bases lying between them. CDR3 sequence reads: CASSLGQFPPYEQYF. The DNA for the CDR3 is TGTGCCAGCAGCCTCGGACAGTTCCCCCCCTACGAGCAGTACTTC.